This T cell receptor beta chain was observed in a study of shared clonotypes between healthy human individuals. Study at large: CD4 naive and CD4 memory each took three plates per donor, while CD8 naive took two and CD8 memory one. Study results and limitations: Donor clonotype sharing was expected to depend on sequencing depth.

Per the study methods: Filtering of immunoSEQ junctional sequences could not match full-length read filtering. Sequencing was performed with immunoSEQ multiplex PCR; in TCRdb, only in-frame clones are kept and a portion is missing. V, J and clone size are taken as reported in that table, and D and trimming were inferred from the DNA itself. This sample has roughly 1,500,000 clones, with approximately 98.5% found just once. Germline CDR1 is KGHSY and CDR2 is FQNENV. This CDR3 comprises 15 residues. V dropped 5 bases and J dropped 0 bases, with 13 bases sitting between them. Comments on this clone: Its antigen remains unidentified.

This receptor was obtained from a man aged 25 to 45 in good health. What was sequenced was naive CD4+ T cells sorted from blood. As for subset: CD45RA+ positively selected. The chain uses TRBV16 and TRBJ1-2, with TRBD1 as a possible D gene (5 bases). The DNA of the CDR3 is TGTGCCAGCAGCGAAGGGGAGTTCGCTAACTATGGCTACACCTTC. Amino acids: CASSEGEFANYGYTF.